This T cell receptor (beta chain) was observed in a study of technical replicates of blood from a few donors. Per germline, CDR1 LNHDA and CDR2 SQIVND (reference sequence). The CDR3 totals 16 residues. V lost 5 bases, J lost 0 bases, and 10 bases stayed unmatched. TCRdb's table, derived via immunoSEQ multiplex PCR, lists solely in-frame clones and lacks some. The table shows about 91,000 clones, with just under 95% occurring only once. This clonotype originated in a human donor in good health. V gene TRBV19 combines with J gene TRBJ2-7; 7 bases line up with TRBD1. The sequenced sample consisted of T cells isolated from PBMCs. The CDR3 DNA reads as TGTGCCAGTAGTGTAGGGGGCCCCCCCTTCTCCTACGAGCAGTACTTC. Translated: CASSVGGPPFSYEQYF.